This T cell receptor (beta chain) comes out of a study of cytomegalovirus exposure and HLA in healthy donors. PCR primers comprised 60 Vbeta and 13 Jbeta primers. Original data processing: Counted up in a later analysis, unique TCR beta chains came to approximately 77 million, with around 10 million shared. Using immunoSEQ multiplex PCR, the repertoire was profiled, and TCRdb retains in-frame clones only, with some absent. The D gene and trimming were derived from the DNA, and the V and J assignments and clone size from that table. The data hold over 150,000 clones, with roughly 83% observed a single time. CDR3 length equals 13 residues. Germline CDR1 is GTSNPN and CDR2 is SVGIG (reference sequence).

The genes are TRBV30 and TRBJ2-5, with 10 nucleotides matching TRBD2. The J call may be wrong; the DNA end is better matched by TRBJ2-7. The receptor was isolated from a boy aged 2-15 years in good health and CMV-seronegative. Sequencing used PBMCs. The CDR3 spells CAWSSGRAYEQYF. CDR3 coding DNA: TGTGCCTGGAGTAGCGGGAGGGCCTACGAGCAGTACTTC.